The 20 T cell receptor beta chains below were found in one sample sequenced in a study of response to subunit inactivated influenza vaccine (dated by TCRdb to the late 2010s). The receptor library was made with RT-PCR. Sequencing instrument: Illumina HiSeq 2500. TCRdb passed the public sequencing reads through fastp at Q25 and MiXCR, retaining productive beta sequences. Each entry is one CDR3 protein sequence, shown with its most common DNA and genes. Within this sample are roughly 500,000 distinct CDR3 sequences, with 15% to 20% of them counted one time only. The leading ten clones occupy about 3% of the sample. This sample comprised CD4+ T cells sorted from PBMCs, obtained less than 30 months after vaccination. All receptors come from a man between 50 and 75 years old who received an inactivated influenza vaccine. Donor details come from another sample of the same person, matched by shared clones.

This clonotype was seen a few times. The chain joins TRBV6-5 to TRBJ2-7; TRBD2 matches 8 bases. The CDR3 totals 15 residues. V was clipped by 0 bases and J by 3 bases; unmatched bases: 4. Germline loops: CDR1 MNHEY, CDR2 SVGAGI. The CDR3 coding sequence is TGTGCCAGCAGTTACTCGTCTAGCGGGCTCTACGAGCAGTACTTC. Amino acids: CASSYSSSGLYEQYF.

There are a few counts of this clonotype. This rearrangement joins TRBV7-2 to TRBJ2-7; D uncertain. The CDR3 covers 16 residues. Germline lookup yields CDR1 SGHTA and CDR2 FQGNSA. V lost 5 bases and J lost 0, with 17 bases in between. CDR3 in DNA: TGTGCCAGCAGCCCGTCATGGGTGTCAGTCTCCTACGAGCAGTACTTC. It translates to CASSPSWVSVSYEQYF.

This clonotype was counted a few times. The rearrangement joins TRBV29-1 to TRBJ1-1; D perhaps matches TRBD1 (6 bases). Trimming removed 6 bases at V and 4 bases at J, with 12 bases between. The CDR3 runs to 12 residues. CDR1 and CDR2 (germline): SQVTM, ANQGSEA. The DNA for the CDR3 is TGCAGCGTCGTACAGGGTCGCACTGAAGCTTTCTTT. Protein: CSVVQGRTEAFF.

The rearrangement uses TRBV28 and TRBJ2-7, with D perhaps matching TRBD1 (6 bases). The CDR3 consists of 15 residues. Germline V gene sequence: CDR1 MDHEN, CDR2 SYDVKM. V lost 7 bases to trimming and J lost 3 bases, with 19 bases between them. DNA for the CDR3: TGTGCCAGCAACCAATTTTCGGGACAATTCTACGAGCAGTACTTC. It encodes CASNQFSGQFYEQYF.

This clonotype was detected only a few times. V usage is TRBV20-1 and J usage is TRBJ1-1; no clear D. Germline loops: CDR1 DFQATT, CDR2 SNEGSKA (reference sequence). The CDR3 is made up of 15 amino acids. Trimming removed 3 bases at V and 2 bases at J, with 16 bases between. The CDR3 sequence is CSASLFVRTNTEAFF. CDR3 bases: TGCAGTGCTAGCTTGTTCGTCAGGACTAACACTGAAGCTTTCTTT.

The chain is built from TRBV6-5 and TRBJ2-3, with TRBD1 matching over 10 bases. The CDR3 is 16 residues long. J was trimmed by 3 bases and V by 2 bases; bases with no gene match: 5. The germline CDR1 and CDR2 sequences are MNHEY and SVGAGI. Here the CDR3 reads CASSYPRTGGTDTQYF. The DNA for the CDR3 is TGTGCCAGCAGTTACCCTAGGACAGGGGGAACAGATACGCAGTATTTT.

The sample holds one count of this clonotype. The rearrangement joins TRBV7-2 to TRBJ1-1, with TRBD1 identical over 9 bases. This CDR3 region has 15 residues. Losses at the gene ends were 5 bases for V and 3 bases for J; bases not matched to a gene: 7. Germline V CDR1 and CDR2: SGHTA, FQGNSA. CDR3 protein: CASSPGTGWDTEAFF. The CDR3 region has the DNA TGTGCCAGCAGCCCCGGGACAGGGTGGGACACTGAAGCTTTCTTT.

In its sample, this clonotype was seen a few times. The chain couples TRBV15 to TRBJ2-7; TRBD1 aligns across 9 bases. Per germline, CDR1 LNHNV and CDR2 YYDKDF (reference sequence). V lost 1 base, J lost 6 bases, and 7 bases stayed unmatched. CDR3 length: 15 residues. The CDR3 sequence is CATSRGGTGGREQYF. The CDR3 nucleotides read TGTGCCACCAGCAGAGGGGGAACAGGGGGCCGCGAGCAGTACTTC. The full variable domain, with the rest looked up from reference TRBV15 and TRBJ2-7, is DAMVIQNPRYQVTQFGKPVTLSCSQTLNHNVMYWYQQKSSQAPKLLFHYYDKDFNNEADTPDNFQSRRPNTSFCFLDIRSPGLGDTAMYLCATSRGGTGGREQYFGPGTRLTVT.

The rearrangement uses TRBV18 and TRBJ2-1; D ambiguous. V lost 3 bases and J 5 bases, leaving 5 bases between the germline ends. The CDR3 contains 12 residues. Germline assignment: CDR1 KGHSH and CDR2 LQKENI. In DNA, the CDR3 is TGTGCCAGCTCACCCGCGAACAATGAGCAGTTCTTC. Translating gives CASSPANNEQFF.

The chain carries TRBV12-3 or TRBV12-4 and TRBJ1-2, with D perhaps matching TRBD1 (5 bases). This CDR3 has 15 amino acids. The V and J ends lost 6 bases and 7 bases respectively, with 21 bases between them. The CDR3 loop reads CASSPGLGGAGGYTF. The CDR3 DNA reads as TGTGCCAGCAGCCCCGGGTTGGGGGGAGCAGGTGGCTACACCTTC.

This clonotype has just a few counts. This chain connects TRBV5-1 to TRBJ2-5, with D possibly TRBD1 on 5 matching bases. The CDR3 consists of 13 residues. The germline V and J ends were trimmed by 6 bases and 0 bases, with 9 bases remaining between them. Germline V gene lookup returns CDR1 SGHRS and CDR2 YFSETQ. CDR3 DNA sequence: TGCGCCAGCACGCGACAGCACCAAGAGACCCAGTACTTC. Residues: CASTRQHQETQYF.

This clonotype turned up a few times. The chain is built from TRBV29-1 and TRBJ1-4; maybe TRBD1 (5 bases). Germline V CDR1 and CDR2: SQVTM, ANQGSEA. Trimming took 6 bases from V and 4 from J, leaving 15 bases between them. The CDR3 runs 14 residues. CDR3 bases: TGCAGCGTCGTCCTGCCGGGACTTAATGAAAAACTGTTTTTT. Translated, it gives CSVVLPGLNEKLFF. Full variable domain (remainder filled in from reference TRBV29-1 and TRBJ1-4): SAVISQKPSRDICQRGTSLTIQCQVDSQVTMMFWYRQQPGQSLTLIATANQGSEATYESGFVIDKFPISRPNLTFSTLTVSNMSPEDSSIYLCSVVLPGLNEKLFFGSGTQLSVL.

This clonotype has at least ten counts. This rearrangement joins TRBV6-2 or TRBV6-3 to TRBJ2-7, with D perhaps TRBD1 (5 bases). This CDR3 spans 13 amino acids. V lost 6 bases and J lost 8, with 17 bases in between. Germline CDR1 reads MNHEY; CDR2 reads SVGEGT. The CDR3 region is CASRLTRQYQQYF. CDR3 DNA: TGTGCCAGCAGACTGACTCGACAGTATCAGCAGTACTTC.

The genes are TRBV20-1 and TRBJ2-1; TRBD1 might be the D (6 bases). V was shortened by 8 bases and J by 2 bases, with 19 bases between the two germline ends. Germline CDR1 is DFQATT and CDR2 is SNEGSKA (reference sequence). The CDR3 is 15 amino acids. The CDR3 loop reads CSLRGGLGAYNEQFF. The CDR3 DNA reads as TGCAGTCTCAGGGGCGGACTGGGGGCCTACAATGAGCAGTTCTTC.

This clonotype was observed many times. This chain uses TRBV5-1 with TRBJ2-7, with D perhaps being TRBD1 or TRBD2 (6 bases each). Trimming took off 0 bases at V and 2 bases at J, with 12 bases between the two ends. CDR3 length equals 15 residues. Germline CDR1 reads SGHRS; CDR2 reads YFSETQ. The DNA for the CDR3 is TGCGCCAGCAGCTTGGCCGCCGGGGGCCCCTACGAGCAGTACTTC. Translation gives CASSLAAGGPYEQYF.

Only a few counts were recorded for this clonotype. V gene TRBV15 combines with J gene TRBJ2-3; 10 bases map to TRBD2. Germline V gene lookup returns CDR1 LNHNV and CDR2 YYDKDF (reference sequence). V shed 4 bases and J 3 bases; nucleotides not matched to a gene: 4. This CDR3 spans 15 amino acids. The DNA for the CDR3 is TGTGCCACCAGCAAACTAGCGGGAATGACAGATACGCAGTATTTT. Amino acids: CATSKLAGMTDTQYF.

This clonotype was detected only a few times. The V and J genes are TRBV7-2 and TRBJ2-5, with D possibly TRBD2 on 5 matching bases. This CDR3 has 13 amino acids. From germline, CDR1 is SGHTA and CDR2 FQGNSA. The germline V and J ends were trimmed by 4 bases and 2 bases, with 8 bases remaining between them. CDR3 in amino acids: CASSSRGQETQYF. CDR3 nucleotides: TGTGCCAGCAGCTCCCGGGGTCAAGAGACCCAGTACTTC.

This clonotype has a count of ten or more. The DNA of the CDR3 is TGTGCCAGCAGCCCTACAGGGGCCACCGGGGAGCTGTTTTTT. This sequence encodes CASSPTGATGELFF. This sequence joins TRBV7-2 and TRBJ2-2, with 7 bases fitting TRBD1. V dropped 5 bases and J dropped 4; count of bases not matched to a gene: 4. In germline, CDR1 is SGHTA, CDR2 FQGNSA. This CDR3 region has 14 residues.

This sequence joins TRBV6-6 and TRBJ1-6; D may be TRBD1 (5 bases). This CDR3 comprises 13 residues. V was shortened by 4 bases and J by 10 bases, with 11 bases between the two germline ends. Germline V gives CDR1 MNHNY, CDR2 SVGAGI (reference sequence). The chain's CDR3 is CASSWGGSSPLHF. CDR3 sequence (DNA): TGTGCCAGCAGTTGGGGGGGAAGCTCACCCCTCCACTTT.

This chain joins TRBV28 and TRBJ2-3; no firm D call. Germline-derived CDR1 and CDR2 are MDHEN and SYDVKM. The CDR3 spans 15 residues. Trimming took 6 bases from V and 2 from J, leaving 15 bases between them. The CDR3 nucleotides read TGTGCCAGCAGGCCCATCGGACGGTACACAGATACGCAGTATTTT. It specifies CASRPIGRYTDTQYF.